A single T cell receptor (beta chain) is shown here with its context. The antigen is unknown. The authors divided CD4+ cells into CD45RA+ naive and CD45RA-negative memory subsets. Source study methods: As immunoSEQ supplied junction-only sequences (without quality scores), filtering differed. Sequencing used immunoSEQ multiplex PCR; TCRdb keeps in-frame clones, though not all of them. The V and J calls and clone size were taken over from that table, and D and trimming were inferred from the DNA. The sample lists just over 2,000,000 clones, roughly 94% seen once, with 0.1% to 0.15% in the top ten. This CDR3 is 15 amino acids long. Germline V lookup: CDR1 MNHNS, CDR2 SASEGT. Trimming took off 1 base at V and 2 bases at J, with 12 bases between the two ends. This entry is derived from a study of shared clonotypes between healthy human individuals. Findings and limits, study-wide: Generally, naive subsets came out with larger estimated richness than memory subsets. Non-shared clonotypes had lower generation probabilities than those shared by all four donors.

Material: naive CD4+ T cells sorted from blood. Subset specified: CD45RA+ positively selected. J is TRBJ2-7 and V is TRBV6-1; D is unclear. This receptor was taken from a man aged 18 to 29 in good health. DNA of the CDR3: TGTGCCAGCAGTGAAGGGGTAGGCCGAACCTACGAGCAGTACTTC. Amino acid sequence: CASSEGVGRTYEQYF.